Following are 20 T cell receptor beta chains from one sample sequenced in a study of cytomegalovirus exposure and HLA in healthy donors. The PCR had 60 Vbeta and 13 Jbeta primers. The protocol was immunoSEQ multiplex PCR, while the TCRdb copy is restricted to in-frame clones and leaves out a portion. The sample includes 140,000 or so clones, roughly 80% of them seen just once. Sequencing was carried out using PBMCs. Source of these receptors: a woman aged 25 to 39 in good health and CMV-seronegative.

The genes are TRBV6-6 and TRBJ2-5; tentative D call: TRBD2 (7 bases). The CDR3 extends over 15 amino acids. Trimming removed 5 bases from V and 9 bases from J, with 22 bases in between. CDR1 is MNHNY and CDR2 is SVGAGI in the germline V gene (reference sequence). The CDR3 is CASSDLGGGPTAQYF. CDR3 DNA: TGTGCCAGCAGTGACTTAGGGGGGGGCCCTACGGCCCAGTACTTC.

The CDR3 nucleotides are TGTGCCAGCAGTTCCCCCTCCGACAGGGCCTACGAGCAGTACTTC. Its protein is CASSSPSDRAYEQYF. The V gene is TRBV27, the J gene TRBJ2-7, with TRBD1 identical over 7 bases. Germline V gene lookup returns CDR1 MNHEY and CDR2 SMNVEV (reference sequence). The CDR3 contains 15 residues. V lost 4 bases, J lost 2 bases, and 8 bases stayed unmatched.

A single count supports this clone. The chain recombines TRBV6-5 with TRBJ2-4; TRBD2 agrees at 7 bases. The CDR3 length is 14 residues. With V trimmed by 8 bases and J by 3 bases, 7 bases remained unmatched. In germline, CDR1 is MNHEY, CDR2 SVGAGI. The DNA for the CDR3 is TGTGCCAGCGGCCATCTAGCGGACAAAAACATTCAGTACTTC. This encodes CASGHLADKNIQYF.

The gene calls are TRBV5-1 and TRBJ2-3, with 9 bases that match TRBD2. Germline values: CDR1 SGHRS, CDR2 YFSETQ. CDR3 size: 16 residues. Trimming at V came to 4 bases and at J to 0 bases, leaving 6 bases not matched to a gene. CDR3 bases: TGCGCCAGCAGCCCCCTAGCGGGGAGAAGCACAGATACGCAGTATTTT. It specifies CASSPLAGRSTDTQYF.

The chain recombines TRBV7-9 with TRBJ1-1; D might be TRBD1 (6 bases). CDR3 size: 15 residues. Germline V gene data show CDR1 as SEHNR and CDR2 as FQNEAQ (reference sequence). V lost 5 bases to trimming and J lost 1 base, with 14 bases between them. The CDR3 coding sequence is TGTGCCAGCAGCCACCGGGCAGGGGCGAACACTGAAGCTTTCTTT. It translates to CASSHRAGANTEAFF.

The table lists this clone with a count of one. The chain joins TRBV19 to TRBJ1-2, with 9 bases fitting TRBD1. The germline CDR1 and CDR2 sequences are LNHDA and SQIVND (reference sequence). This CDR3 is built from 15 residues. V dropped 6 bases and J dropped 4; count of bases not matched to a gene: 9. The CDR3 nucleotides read TGTGCCAGTAGCCCCCTCACGACAGGGGGCTATGGCTACACCTTC. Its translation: CASSPLTTGGYGYTF.

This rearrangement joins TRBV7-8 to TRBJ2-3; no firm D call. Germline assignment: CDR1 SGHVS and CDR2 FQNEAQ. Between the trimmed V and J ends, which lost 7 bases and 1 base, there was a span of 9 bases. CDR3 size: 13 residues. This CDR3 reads CASTFYRTDTQYF. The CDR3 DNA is TGTGCCAGCACCTTTTATCGCACAGATACGCAGTATTTT.

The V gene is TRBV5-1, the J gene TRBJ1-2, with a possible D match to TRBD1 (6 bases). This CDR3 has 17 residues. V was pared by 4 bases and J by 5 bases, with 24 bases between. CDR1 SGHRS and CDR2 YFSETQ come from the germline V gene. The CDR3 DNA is TGCGCCAGCAGCGGATCCCGGGATGTAATCAGGGGATATGGCTACACCTTC. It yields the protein CASSGSRDVIRGYGYTF.

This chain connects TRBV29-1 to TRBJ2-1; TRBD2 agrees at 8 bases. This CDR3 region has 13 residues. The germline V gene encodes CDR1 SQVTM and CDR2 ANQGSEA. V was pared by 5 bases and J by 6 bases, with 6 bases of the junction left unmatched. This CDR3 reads CSVRGGQGNEQFF. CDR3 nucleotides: TGCAGCGTTCGGGGGGGGCAAGGCAATGAGCAGTTCTTC.

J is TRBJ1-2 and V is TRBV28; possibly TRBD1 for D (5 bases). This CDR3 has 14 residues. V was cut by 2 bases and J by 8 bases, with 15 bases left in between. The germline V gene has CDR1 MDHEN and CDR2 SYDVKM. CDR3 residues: CASSLGGGGKGYTF. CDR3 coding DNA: TGTGCCAGCAGTTTAGGCGGCGGGGGAAAAGGCTACACCTTC.

In DNA, the CDR3 is TGCGCCAGCAGCCAAGGCTACTCCGGGGGAGCGAGCACAGATACGCAGTATTTT. This encodes CASSQGYSGGASTDTQYF. The chain has TRBV4-3 and TRBJ2-3; the D gene is possibly TRBD2 (6 bases). The V end lost 1 base, the J end lost 0 bases, and 17 bases lay between the germline ends. Germline V gives CDR1 LGHNA, CDR2 YSLEER. CDR3 length equals 18 residues.

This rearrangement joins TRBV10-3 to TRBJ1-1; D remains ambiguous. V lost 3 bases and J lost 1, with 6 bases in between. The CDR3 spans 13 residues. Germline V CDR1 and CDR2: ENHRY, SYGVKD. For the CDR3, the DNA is TGTGCCATCAGTGATTCGAGGAACACTGAAGCTTTCTTT. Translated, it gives CAISDSRNTEAFF.

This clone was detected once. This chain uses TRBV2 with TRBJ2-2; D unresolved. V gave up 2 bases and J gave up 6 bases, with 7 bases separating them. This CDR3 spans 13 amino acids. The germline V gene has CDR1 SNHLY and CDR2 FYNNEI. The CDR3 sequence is CASSERLAGELFF. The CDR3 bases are TGTGCCAGCAGTGAACGTCTAGCCGGGGAGCTGTTTTTT. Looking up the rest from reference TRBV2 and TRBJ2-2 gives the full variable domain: EPEVTQTPSHQVTQMGQEVILRCVPISNHLYFYWYRQILGQKVEFLVSFYNNEISEKSEIFDDQFSVERPDGSNFTLKIRSTKLEDSAMYFCASSERLAGELFFGEGSRLTVL.

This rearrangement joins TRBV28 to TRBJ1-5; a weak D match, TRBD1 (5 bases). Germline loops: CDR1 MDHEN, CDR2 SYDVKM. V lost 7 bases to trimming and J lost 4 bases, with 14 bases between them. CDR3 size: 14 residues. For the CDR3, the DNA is TGTGCCAGCACCGGACATCTTGGGAATCAGCCCCAGCATTTT. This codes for CASTGHLGNQPQHF.

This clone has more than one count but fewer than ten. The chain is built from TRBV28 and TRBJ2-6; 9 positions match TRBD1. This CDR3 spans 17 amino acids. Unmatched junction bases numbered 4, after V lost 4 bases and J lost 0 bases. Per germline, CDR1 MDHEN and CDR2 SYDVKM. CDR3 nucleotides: TGTGCCAGCAGTTCCGGGACAGGGATCTCTGGGGCCAACGTCCTGACTTTC. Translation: CASSSGTGISGANVLTF.

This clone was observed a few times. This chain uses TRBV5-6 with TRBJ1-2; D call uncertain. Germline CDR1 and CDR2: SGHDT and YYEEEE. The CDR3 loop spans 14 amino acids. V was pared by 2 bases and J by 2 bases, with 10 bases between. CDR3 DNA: TGTGCCAGCAGCTTTATGACCGGGAACTATGGCTACACCTTC. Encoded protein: CASSFMTGNYGYTF.

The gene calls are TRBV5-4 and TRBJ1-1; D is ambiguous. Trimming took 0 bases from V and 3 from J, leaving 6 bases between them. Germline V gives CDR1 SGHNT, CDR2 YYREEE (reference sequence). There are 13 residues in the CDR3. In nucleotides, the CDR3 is TGTGCCAGCAGCTTGGGAGGGCACACTGAAGCTTTCTTT. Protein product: CASSLGGHTEAFF.

CDR3 sequence reads: CASKLAGGTYEQYF. The CDR3 region has the DNA TGTGCCAGCAAGCTAGCGGGGGGCACCTACGAGCAGTACTTC. The chain joins TRBV6-1 to TRBJ2-7; the match to TRBD2 covers 11 bases. This CDR3 has 14 residues. The V gene end was trimmed by 7 bases and the J gene end by 2 bases; junction bases not matched to a gene: 4. Germline CDR1 reads MNHNS; CDR2 reads SASEGT.

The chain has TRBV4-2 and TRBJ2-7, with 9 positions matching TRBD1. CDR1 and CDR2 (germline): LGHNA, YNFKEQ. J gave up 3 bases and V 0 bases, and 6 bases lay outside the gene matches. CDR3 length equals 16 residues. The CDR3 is CASSQDRDRVGYEQYF. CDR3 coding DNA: TGTGCCAGCAGCCAAGACCGGGACAGGGTGGGCTACGAGCAGTACTTC.

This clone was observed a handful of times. The chain's CDR3 is CASSKQQDTEAFF. The CDR3 region has the DNA TGTGCCAGCTCAAAACAGCAGGACACTGAAGCTTTCTTT. The rearrangement joins TRBV28 to TRBJ1-1; D gene unclear. The CDR3 contains 13 residues. CDR1 is MDHEN, CDR2 SYDVKM, per germline. The V end was cut by 8 bases, the J end by 3 bases, with 13 bases between.